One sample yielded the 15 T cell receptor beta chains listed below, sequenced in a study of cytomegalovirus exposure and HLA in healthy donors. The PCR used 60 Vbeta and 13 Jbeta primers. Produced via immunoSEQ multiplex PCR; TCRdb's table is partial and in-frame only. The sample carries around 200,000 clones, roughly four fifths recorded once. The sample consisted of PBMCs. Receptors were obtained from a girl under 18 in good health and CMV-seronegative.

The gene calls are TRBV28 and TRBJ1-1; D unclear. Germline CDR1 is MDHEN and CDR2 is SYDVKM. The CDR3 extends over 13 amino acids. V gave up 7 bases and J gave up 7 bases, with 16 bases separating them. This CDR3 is CASKGSSYGEAFF. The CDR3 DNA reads TGTGCCAGCAAAGGGAGTTCCTATGGTGAAGCTTTCTTT.

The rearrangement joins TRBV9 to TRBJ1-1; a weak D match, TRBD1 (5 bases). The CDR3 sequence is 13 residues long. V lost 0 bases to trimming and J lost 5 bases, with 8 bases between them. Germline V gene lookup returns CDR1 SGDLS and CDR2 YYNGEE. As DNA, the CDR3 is TGTGCCAGCAGCGTAGAGGGGAGGACTGAAGCTTTCTTT. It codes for CASSVEGRTEAFF.

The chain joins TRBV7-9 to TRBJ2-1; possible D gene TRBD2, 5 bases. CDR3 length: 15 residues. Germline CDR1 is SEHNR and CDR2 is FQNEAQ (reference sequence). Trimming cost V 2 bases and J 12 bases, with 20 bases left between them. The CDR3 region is CASSLSFPSTGRQFF. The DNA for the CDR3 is TGTGCCAGCAGCTTATCCTTCCCTAGCACCGGCCGGCAGTTCTTC.

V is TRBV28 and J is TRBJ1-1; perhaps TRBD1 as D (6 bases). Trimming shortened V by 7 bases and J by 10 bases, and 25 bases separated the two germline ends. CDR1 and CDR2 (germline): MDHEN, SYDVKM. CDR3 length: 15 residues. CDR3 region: CASTLSTKPSQGAFF. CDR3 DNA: TGTGCCAGCACTCTTTCGACTAAACCTTCACAGGGAGCTTTCTTT.

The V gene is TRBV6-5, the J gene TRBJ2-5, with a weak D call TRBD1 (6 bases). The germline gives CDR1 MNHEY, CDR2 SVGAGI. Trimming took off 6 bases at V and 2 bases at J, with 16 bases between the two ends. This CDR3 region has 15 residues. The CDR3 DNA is TGTGCCAGCAGGCCCGACAGGAGAGGGCAAGAGACCCAGTACTTC. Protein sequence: CASRPDRRGQETQYF.

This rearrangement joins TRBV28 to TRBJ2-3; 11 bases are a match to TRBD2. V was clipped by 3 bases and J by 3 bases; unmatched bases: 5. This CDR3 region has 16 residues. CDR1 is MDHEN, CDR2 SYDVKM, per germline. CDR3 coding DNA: TGTGCCAGCAGTTTCCTAGCGGGAGGTGGAACAGATACGCAGTATTTT. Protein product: CASSFLAGGGTDTQYF.

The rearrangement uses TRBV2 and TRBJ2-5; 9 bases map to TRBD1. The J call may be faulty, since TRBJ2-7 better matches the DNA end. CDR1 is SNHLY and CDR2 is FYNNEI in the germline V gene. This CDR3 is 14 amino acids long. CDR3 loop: CASKWGTGITEQYF. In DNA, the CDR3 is TGTGCCAGCAAATGGGGGACAGGGATCACCGAGCAGTACTTC.

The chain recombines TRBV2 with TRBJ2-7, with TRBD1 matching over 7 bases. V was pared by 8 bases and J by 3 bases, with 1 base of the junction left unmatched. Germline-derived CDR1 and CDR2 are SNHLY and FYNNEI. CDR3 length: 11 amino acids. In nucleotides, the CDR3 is TGTGCCAGCCGGACAGGCTACGAGCAGTACTTC. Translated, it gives CASRTGYEQYF.

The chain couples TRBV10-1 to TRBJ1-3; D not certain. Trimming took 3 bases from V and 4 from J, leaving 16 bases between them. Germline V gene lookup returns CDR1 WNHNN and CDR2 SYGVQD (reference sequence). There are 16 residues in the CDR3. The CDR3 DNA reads TGCGCCAGCAGTGACCCGGACGGAGGTGAAGGAAACACCATATATTTT. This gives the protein CASSDPDGGEGNTIYF.

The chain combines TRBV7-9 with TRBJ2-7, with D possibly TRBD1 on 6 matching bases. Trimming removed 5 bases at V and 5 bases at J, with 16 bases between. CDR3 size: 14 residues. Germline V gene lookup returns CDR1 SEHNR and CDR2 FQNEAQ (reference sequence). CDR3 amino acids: CASSVFNTGNEQYF. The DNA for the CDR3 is TGTGCCAGCAGCGTTTTTAATACAGGGAACGAGCAGTACTTC.

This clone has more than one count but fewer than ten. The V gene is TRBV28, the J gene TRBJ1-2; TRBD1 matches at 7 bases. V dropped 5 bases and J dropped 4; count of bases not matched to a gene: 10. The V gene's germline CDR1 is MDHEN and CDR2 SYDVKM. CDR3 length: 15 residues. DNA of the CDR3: TGTGCCAGCAGTCCTTTTGGGACAGACCTCTATGGCTACACCTTC. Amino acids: CASSPFGTDLYGYTF.

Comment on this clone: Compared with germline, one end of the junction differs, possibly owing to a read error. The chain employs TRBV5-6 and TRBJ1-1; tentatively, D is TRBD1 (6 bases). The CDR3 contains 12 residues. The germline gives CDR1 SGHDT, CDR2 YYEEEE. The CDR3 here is CASSSLDRLGLF. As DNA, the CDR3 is TGTGCCAGCAGCTCGCTTGACAGGCTCGGGCTCTTT.

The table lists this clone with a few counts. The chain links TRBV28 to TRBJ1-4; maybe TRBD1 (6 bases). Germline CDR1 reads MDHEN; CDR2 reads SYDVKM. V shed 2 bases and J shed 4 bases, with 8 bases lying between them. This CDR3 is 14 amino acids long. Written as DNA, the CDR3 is TGTGCCAGCAGTTTAGGACAGCTTAATGAAAAACTGTTTTTT. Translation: CASSLGQLNEKLFF.

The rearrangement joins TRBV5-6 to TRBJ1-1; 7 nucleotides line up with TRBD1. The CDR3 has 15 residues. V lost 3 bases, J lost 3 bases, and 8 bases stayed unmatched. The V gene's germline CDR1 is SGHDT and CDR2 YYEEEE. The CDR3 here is CASSSRGRGDTEAFF. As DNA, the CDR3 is TGTGCCAGCAGCTCGAGGGGCAGGGGGGACACTGAAGCTTTCTTT.

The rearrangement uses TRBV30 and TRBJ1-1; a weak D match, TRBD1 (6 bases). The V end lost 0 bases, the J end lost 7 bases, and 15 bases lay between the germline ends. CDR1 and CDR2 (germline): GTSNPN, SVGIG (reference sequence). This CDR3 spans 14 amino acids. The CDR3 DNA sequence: TGTGCCTGGAGTGTACTAAACAGGGCCGGTGAAGCTTTCTTT. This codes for CAWSVLNRAGEAFF.